These 12 T cell receptor beta chains share one sample of origin, sequenced in a study of follicular helper T cells after annual influenza vaccination. The data were produced by immunoSEQ multiplex PCR, yet TCRdb's version contains in-frame clones alone and is incomplete. The sample carries about 11,000 clones, 70% to 85% recorded once. Time point specified: 2014-2015 season, pre-vaccination. Source: CXCR5- memory CD4+ T cells sorted from blood, taken on the day of influenza vaccination. These TCRs come from an adult who received the influenza vaccine.

V is TRBV11-1 and J is TRBJ1-4; maybe TRBD1 (5 bases). The CDR3 totals 15 residues. Trimming removed 2 bases from V and 7 bases from J, with 14 bases in between. Germline CDR1 and CDR2: SGHAT and FQDESV (reference sequence). This chain's CDR3 is CASSLSDSSTEKLFF. The CDR3 DNA follows: TGTGCCAGCAGCTTATCCGACAGCTCTACTGAAAAACTGTTTTTT.

The CDR3, as DNA: TGTGCCAGCAGCAAACCCTCCGGCGGTGACAATGAGCAGTTCTTC. It translates to CASSKPSGGDNEQFF. V is TRBV11-2 and J is TRBJ2-1; D is undetermined. V was trimmed by 5 bases and J by 5 bases, leaving 16 bases between them. Germline lookup yields CDR1 SGHAT and CDR2 FQNNGV. The CDR3 has 15 amino acids.

The chain combines TRBV25-1 with TRBJ2-5; 9 nucleotides line up with TRBD2. The V segment lost 5 bases and the J segment 1 base; nucleotides outside the gene matches: 8. Germline-derived CDR1 and CDR2 are MGHDK and SYGVNS. The CDR3 is 16 residues long. For the CDR3, the DNA is TGTGCCAGCAGTAAAGGGGCTAGCGGGGTCCAAGAGACCCAGTACTTC. It codes for CASSKGASGVQETQYF.

The gene calls are TRBV28 and TRBJ2-5, with D uncertain. The CDR3 is made up of 14 amino acids. Germline CDR1 is MDHEN and CDR2 is SYDVKM. The V and J ends lost 2 bases and 4 bases respectively, with 11 bases between them. The CDR3 loop reads CASSLGSAGETQYF. The CDR3 nucleotides are TGTGCCAGCAGTTTAGGCTCGGCCGGAGAGACCCAGTACTTC.

Only a few counts were recorded for this clone. The V and J genes are TRBV9 and TRBJ1-6, with D maybe TRBD1 (6 bases). CDR1 is SGDLS, CDR2 YYNGEE, per germline. V shed 4 bases and J shed 7 bases, with 18 bases lying between them. There are 16 residues in the CDR3. In DNA, the CDR3 is TGTGCCAGCAGCTCACAAAGGGGGGCGGCGAATTCACCCCTCCACTTT. This codes for CASSSQRGAANSPLHF.

This chain connects TRBV15 to TRBJ1-5; 8 nucleotides align to TRBD1. The J segment lost 6 bases and the V segment lost 1 base, leaving 11 bases of the junction unmatched. This CDR3 spans 17 amino acids. Germline CDR1 and CDR2: LNHNV and YYDKDF (reference sequence). CDR3 region: CATSRGSMTGVSQPQHF. CDR3 DNA sequence: TGTGCCACCAGCAGAGGAAGCATGACAGGGGTCAGTCAGCCCCAGCATTTT.

This chain links TRBV7-9 with TRBJ2-6; 8 nucleotides line up with TRBD1. Unmatched junction bases numbered 13, after V lost 5 bases and J lost 7 bases. Per germline, CDR1 SEHNR and CDR2 FQNEAQ (reference sequence). The CDR3 is 17 amino acids. Here the CDR3 reads CASSTGQGSARANVLTF. Here the CDR3 DNA reads TGTGCCAGCAGCACCGGACAGGGTTCCGCGCGCGCCAACGTCCTGACTTTC.

The count of this clone is one. The V gene is TRBV7-2, the J gene TRBJ1-6; D call uncertain. CDR1 and CDR2 (germline): SGHTA, FQGNSA. This CDR3 region has 11 residues. V lost 3 bases to trimming and J lost 15 bases, with 9 bases between them. For the CDR3, the DNA is TGTGCCAGCAGCTTCGACGTTCTCCTCCACTTT. This encodes CASSFDVLLHF. Looking up the rest from reference TRBV7-2 and TRBJ1-6 gives the full variable domain: GAGVSQSPSNKVTEKGKDVELRCDPISGHTALYWYRQSLGQGLEFLIYFQGNSAPDKSGLPSDRFSAERTGGSVSTLTIQRTQQEDSAVYLCASSFDVLLHFGNGTRLTVT.

This clone showed up just once. The chain combines TRBV14 with TRBJ1-1; D may be TRBD1 (5 bases). The CDR3 contains 16 residues. The V gene lost 3 bases and the J gene lost 3 bases, with 17 bases spanning the gap. Germline lookup yields CDR1 SGHDN and CDR2 FVKESK. This CDR3 is CASSQGIRVMDTEAFF. CDR3 bases: TGTGCCAGCAGCCAGGGGATCAGGGTAATGGACACTGAAGCTTTCTTT.

The V and J genes are TRBV28 and TRBJ1-3; possibly TRBD1 for D (5 bases). V was pared by 4 bases and J by 0 bases, with 16 bases between. The CDR3 runs to 17 residues. Germline values: CDR1 MDHEN, CDR2 SYDVKM. The CDR3 DNA sequence: TGTGCCAGCAGTTCATCCGGGACCGTCGGCTCTGGAAACACCATATATTTT. Protein product: CASSSSGTVGSGNTIYF.

The chain carries TRBV4-2 and TRBJ1-1, with D uncertain. Germline lookup yields CDR1 LGHNA and CDR2 YNFKEQ. The CDR3 is made up of 17 amino acids. V was trimmed by 0 bases and J by 1 base, leaving 15 bases between them. The CDR3 bases are TGTGCCAGCAGCCAAGAACGAAGGCTTAATCGGAACACTGAAGCTTTCTTT. Amino acids: CASSQERRLNRNTEAFF.

This clone was detected only once. The CDR3 DNA reads as TGCAGCGTGAAAGGTAGCGAGAACACCGGGGAGCTGTTTTTT. Its translation is CSVKGSENTGELFF. This rearrangement joins TRBV29-1 to TRBJ2-2; D is perhaps TRBD2 (5 bases). There are 14 residues in the CDR3. Germline CDR1 is SQVTM and CDR2 is ANQGSEA. V gave up 6 bases and J gave up 1 base, with 12 bases separating them.